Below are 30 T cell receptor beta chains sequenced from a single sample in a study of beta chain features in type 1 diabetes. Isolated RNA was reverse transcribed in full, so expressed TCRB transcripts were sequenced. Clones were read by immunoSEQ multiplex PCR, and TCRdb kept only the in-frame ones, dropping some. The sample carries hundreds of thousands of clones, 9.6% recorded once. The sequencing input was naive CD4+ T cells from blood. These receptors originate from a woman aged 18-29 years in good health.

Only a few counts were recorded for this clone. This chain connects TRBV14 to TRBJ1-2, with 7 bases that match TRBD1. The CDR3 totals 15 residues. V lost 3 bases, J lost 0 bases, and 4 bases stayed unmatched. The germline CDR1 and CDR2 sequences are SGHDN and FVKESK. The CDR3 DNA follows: TGTGCCAGCAGCCAGCTAGGGACAGCTAACTATGGCTACACCTTC. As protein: CASSQLGTANYGYTF.

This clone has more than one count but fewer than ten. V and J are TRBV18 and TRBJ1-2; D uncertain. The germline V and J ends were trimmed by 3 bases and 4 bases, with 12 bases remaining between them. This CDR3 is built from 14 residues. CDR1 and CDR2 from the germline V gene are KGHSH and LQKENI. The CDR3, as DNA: TGTGCCAGCTCACCGGAGGGTTCGGGCTATGGCTACACCTTC. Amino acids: CASSPEGSGYGYTF.

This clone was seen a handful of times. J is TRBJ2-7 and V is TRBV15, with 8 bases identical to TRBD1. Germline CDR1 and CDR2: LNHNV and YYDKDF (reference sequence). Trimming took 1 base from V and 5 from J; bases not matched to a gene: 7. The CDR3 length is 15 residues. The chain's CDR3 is CATSRVARGLHEQYF. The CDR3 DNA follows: TGTGCCACCAGCAGAGTTGCCAGGGGGCTACACGAGCAGTACTTC.

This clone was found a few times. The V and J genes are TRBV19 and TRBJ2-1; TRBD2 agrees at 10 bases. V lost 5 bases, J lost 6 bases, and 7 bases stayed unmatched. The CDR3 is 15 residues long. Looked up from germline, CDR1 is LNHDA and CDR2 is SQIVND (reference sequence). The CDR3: CASSFLAGVANEQFF. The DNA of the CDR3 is TGTGCCAGTAGTTTCCTAGCGGGAGTCGCCAATGAGCAGTTCTTC.

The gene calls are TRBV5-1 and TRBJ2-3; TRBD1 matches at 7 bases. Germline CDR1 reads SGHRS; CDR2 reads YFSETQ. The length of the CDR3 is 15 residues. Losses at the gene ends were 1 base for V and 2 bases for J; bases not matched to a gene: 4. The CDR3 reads CASSLTGVSTDTQYF. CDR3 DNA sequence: TGCGCCAGCAGCTTGACAGGGGTGTCCACAGATACGCAGTATTTT. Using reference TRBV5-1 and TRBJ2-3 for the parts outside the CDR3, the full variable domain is KAGVTQTPRYLIKTRGQQVTLSCSPISGHRSVSWYQQTPGQGLQFLFEYFSETQRNKGNFPGRFSGRQFSNSRSEMNVSTLELGDSALYLCASSLTGVSTDTQYFGPGTRLTVL.

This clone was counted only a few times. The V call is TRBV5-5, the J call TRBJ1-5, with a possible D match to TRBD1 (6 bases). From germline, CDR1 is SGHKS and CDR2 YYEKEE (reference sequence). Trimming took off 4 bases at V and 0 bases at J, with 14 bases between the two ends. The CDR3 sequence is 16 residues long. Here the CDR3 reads CASSRDRSDSNQPQHF. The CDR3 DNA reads TGTGCCAGCAGCCGAGACAGGTCCGATAGCAATCAGCCCCAGCATTTT.

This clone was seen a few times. CDR3 residues: CASRAGPKNIQYF. The CDR3, as DNA: TGTGCCAGCAGGGCGGGACCTAAAAACATTCAGTACTTC. V usage is TRBV2 and J usage is TRBJ2-4; D possibly corresponds to TRBD2 (6 bases). CDR1 and CDR2 (germline): SNHLY, FYNNEI. The CDR3 covers 13 residues. Trimming took off 6 bases at V and 4 bases at J, with 10 bases between the two ends.

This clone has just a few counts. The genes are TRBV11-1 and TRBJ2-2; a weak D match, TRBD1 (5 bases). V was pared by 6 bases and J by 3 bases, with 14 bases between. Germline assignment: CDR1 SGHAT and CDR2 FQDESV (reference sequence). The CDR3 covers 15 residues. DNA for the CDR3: TGTGCCAGCAGTACTCTCAGGGTCCACACCGGGGAGCTGTTTTTT. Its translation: CASSTLRVHTGELFF.

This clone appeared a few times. DNA of the CDR3: TGTGCCAGCAGCTTGGTGGACAGGGGGCTCTACGAGCAGTACTTC. This encodes CASSLVDRGLYEQYF. The chain joins TRBV5-6 to TRBJ2-7; 11 nucleotides match TRBD1. This CDR3 contains 15 residues. Germline CDR1 and CDR2: SGHDT and YYEEEE. V was pared by 0 bases and J by 3 bases, with 2 bases of the junction left unmatched.

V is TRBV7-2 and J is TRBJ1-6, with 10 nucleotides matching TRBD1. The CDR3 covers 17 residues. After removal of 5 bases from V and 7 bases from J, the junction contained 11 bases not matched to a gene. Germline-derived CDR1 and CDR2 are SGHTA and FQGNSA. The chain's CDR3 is CASSARRQGASNSPLHF. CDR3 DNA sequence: TGTGCCAGCAGCGCCCGACGACAGGGGGCTAGCAATTCACCCCTCCACTTT.

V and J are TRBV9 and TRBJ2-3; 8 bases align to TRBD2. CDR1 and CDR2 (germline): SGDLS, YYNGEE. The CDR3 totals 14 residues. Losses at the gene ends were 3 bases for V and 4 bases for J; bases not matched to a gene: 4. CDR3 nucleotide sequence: TGTGCCAGCAGCGCCGGGACTAGGGCAGATACGCAGTATTTT. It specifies CASSAGTRADTQYF.

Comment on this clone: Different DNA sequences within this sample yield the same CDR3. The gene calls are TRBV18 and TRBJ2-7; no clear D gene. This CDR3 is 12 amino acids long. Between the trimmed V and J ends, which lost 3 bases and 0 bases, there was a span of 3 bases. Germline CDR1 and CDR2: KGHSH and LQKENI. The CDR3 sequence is CASSPLSYEQYF. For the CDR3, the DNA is TGTGCCAGCTCACCCCTCTCCTACGAGCAGTACTTC.

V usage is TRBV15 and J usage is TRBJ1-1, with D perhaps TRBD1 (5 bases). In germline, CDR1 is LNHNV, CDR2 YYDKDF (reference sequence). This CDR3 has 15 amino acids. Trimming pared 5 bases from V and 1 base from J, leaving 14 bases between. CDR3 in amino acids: CATSGPDGQNTEAFF. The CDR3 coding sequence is TGTGCCACCAGCGGACCAGACGGACAGAACACTGAAGCTTTCTTT.

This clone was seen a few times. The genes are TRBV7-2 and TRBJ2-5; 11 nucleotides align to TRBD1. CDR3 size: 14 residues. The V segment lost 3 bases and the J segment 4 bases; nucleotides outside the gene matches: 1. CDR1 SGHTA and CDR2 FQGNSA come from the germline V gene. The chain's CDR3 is CASSLDRGRETQYF. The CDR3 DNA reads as TGTGCCAGCAGCTTGGACAGGGGGCGAGAGACCCAGTACTTC.

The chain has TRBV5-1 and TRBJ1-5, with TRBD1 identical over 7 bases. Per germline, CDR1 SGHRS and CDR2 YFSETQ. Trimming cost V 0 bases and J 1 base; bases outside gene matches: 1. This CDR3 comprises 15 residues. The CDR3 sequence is CASSLEGQSNQPQHF. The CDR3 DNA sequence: TGCGCCAGCAGCTTGGAGGGACAGAGCAATCAGCCCCAGCATTTT.

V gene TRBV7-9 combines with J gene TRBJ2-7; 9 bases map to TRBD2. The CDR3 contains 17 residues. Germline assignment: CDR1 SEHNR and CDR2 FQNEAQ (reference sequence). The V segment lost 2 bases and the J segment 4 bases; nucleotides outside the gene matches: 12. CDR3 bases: TGTGCCAGCAGCTTATTTCGTGGTAGCGGGAGTATTTACGAGCAGTACTTC. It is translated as CASSLFRGSGSIYEQYF.

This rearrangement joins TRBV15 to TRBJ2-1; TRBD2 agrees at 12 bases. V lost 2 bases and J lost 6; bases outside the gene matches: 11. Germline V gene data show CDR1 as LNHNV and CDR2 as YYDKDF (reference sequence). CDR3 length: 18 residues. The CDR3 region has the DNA TGTGCCACCAGCAGACCCCGAAGGCTAGCGGGAGGGCTCAATGAGCAGTTCTTC. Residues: CATSRPRRLAGGLNEQFF.

As DNA, the CDR3 is TGTGCCAGCTCACCAGAGACAGGGGCGCTCGGGGCCAACGTCCTGACTTTC. It translates to CASSPETGALGANVLTF. The rearrangement links TRBV18 to TRBJ2-6, with 8 bases lining up with TRBD1. V was clipped by 2 bases and J by 4 bases; unmatched bases: 7. Germline lookup yields CDR1 KGHSH and CDR2 LQKENI. The CDR3 totals 17 residues. Drawing the rest from reference TRBV18 and TRBJ2-6, the complete variable domain is NAGVMQNPRHLVRRRGQEARLRCSPMKGHSHVYWYRQLPEEGLKFMVYLQKENIIDESGMPKERFSAEFPKEGPSILRIQQVVRGDSAAYFCASSPETGALGANVLTFGAGSRLTVL.

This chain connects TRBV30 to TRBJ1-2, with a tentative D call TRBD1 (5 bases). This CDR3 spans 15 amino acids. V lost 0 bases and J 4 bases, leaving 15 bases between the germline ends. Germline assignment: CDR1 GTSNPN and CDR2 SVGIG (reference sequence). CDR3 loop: CAWSVVGRGPYGYTF. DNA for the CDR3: TGTGCCTGGAGTGTAGTAGGAAGGGGTCCCTATGGCTACACCTTC.

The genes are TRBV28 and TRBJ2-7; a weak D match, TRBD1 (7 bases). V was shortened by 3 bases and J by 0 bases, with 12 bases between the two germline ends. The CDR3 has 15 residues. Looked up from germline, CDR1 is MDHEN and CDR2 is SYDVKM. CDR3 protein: CASSFQGGFSYEQYF. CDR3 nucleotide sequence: TGTGCCAGCAGTTTCCAGGGGGGATTCTCCTACGAGCAGTACTTC.

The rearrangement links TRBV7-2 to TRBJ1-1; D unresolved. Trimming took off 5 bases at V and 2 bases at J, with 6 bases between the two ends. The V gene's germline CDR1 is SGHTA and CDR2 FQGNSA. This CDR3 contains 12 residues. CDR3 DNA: TGTGCCAGCAGCCGGAGCAACACTGAAGCTTTCTTT. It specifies CASSRSNTEAFF.

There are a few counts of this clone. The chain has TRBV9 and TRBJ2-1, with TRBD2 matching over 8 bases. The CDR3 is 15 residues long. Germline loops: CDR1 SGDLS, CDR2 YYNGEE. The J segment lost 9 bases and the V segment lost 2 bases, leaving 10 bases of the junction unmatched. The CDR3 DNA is TGTGCCAGCAGCGTCGGGGGGGCCAGGTTGGGTGAGCAGTTCTTC. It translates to CASSVGGARLGEQFF.

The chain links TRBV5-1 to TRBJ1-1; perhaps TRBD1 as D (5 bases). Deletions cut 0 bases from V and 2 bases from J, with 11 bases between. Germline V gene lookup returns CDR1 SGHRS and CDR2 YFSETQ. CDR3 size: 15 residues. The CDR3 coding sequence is TGCGCCAGCAGCTTGGTCCAGGGCGAAAACACTGAAGCTTTCTTT. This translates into CASSLVQGENTEAFF.

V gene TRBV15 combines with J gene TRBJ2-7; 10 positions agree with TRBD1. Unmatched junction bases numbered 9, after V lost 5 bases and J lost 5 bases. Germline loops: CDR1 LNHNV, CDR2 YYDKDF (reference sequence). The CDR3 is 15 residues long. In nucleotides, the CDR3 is TGTGCCACCAGCTACCCCGGGACAGGGGACCACGAGCAGTACTTC. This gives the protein CATSYPGTGDHEQYF. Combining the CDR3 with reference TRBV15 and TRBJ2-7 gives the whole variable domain DAMVIQNPRYQVTQFGKPVTLSCSQTLNHNVMYWYQQKSSQAPKLLFHYYDKDFNNEADTPDNFQSRRPNTSFCFLDIRSPGLGDTAMYLCATSYPGTGDHEQYFGPGTRLTVT.

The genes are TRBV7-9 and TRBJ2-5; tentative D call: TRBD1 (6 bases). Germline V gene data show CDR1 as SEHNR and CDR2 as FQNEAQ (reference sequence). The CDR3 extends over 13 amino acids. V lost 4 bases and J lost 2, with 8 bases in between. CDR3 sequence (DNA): TGTGCCAGCAGCTCACAGGGTCAAGAGACCCAGTACTTC. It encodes CASSSQGQETQYF.

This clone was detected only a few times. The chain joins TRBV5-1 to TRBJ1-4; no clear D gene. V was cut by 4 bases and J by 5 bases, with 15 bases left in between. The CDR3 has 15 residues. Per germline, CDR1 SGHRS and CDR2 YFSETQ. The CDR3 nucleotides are TGCGCCAGCAGCAGGGAGGCAAGGGTGAATGAAAAACTGTTTTTT. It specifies CASSREARVNEKLFF.

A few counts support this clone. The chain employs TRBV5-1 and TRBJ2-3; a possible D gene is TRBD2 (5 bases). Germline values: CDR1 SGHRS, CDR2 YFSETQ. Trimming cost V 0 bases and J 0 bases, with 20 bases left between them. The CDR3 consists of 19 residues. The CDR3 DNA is TGCGCCAGCAGCTTGGCTCGGCCCAAAGGGAGATGGAGCACAGATACGCAGTATTTT. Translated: CASSLARPKGRWSTDTQYF.

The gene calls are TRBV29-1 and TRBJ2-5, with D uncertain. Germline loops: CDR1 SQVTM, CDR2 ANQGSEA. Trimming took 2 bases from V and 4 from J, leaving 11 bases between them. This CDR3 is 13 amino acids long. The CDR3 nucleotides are TGCAGCGTTGAACAAATTGCGAGAGAGACCCAGTACTTC. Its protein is CSVEQIARETQYF.

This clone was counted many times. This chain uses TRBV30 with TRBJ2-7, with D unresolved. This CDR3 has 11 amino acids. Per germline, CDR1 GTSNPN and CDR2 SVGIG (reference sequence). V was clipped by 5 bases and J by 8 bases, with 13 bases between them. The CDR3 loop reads CAWVASGQQYF. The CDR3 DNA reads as TGTGCCTGGGTAGCTAGTGGTCAGCAGTACTTC. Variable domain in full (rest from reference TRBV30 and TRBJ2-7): SQTIHQWPATLVQPVGSPLSLECTVEGTSNPNLYWYRQAAGRGLQLLFYSVGIGQISSEVPQNLSASRPQDRQFILSSKKLLLSDSGFYLCAWVASGQQYFGPGTRLTVT.

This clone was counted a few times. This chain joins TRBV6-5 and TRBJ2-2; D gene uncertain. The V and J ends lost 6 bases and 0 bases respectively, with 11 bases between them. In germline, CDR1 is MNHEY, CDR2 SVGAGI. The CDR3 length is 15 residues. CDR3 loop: CASSRDITNTGELFF. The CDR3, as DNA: TGTGCCAGCAGCCGAGACATTACGAACACCGGGGAGCTGTTTTTT.